This T cell receptor beta chain came from a study of beta chain features in type 1 diabetes. Points on this clone: Its antigen is unidentified.

Germline V gene lookup returns CDR1 SNHLY and CDR2 FYNNEI. V dropped 8 bases and J dropped 14; count of bases not matched to a gene: 20. This CDR3 has 14 residues. Regarding the study as a whole: Type 1 diabetes patients had TCRB CDR3s that were shorter (moderately but significantly so) in all four CD4+ subsets.

Of the isolated RNA, all was reverse transcribed, and so the sequenced material was expressed TCRB transcripts. Using immunoSEQ multiplex PCR, the repertoire was profiled, and TCRdb retains in-frame clones only, with some absent. This table has around 500,000 clones, more than 9.5% appearing once. The chain carries TRBV2 and TRBJ2-5; TRBD2 matches at 7 bases. Material: naive CD4+ T cells from blood. The receptor was isolated from a young woman in good health. CDR3 residues: CASSSGGSAAPSYF. CDR3 DNA sequence: TGTGCCAGCTCCTCGGGGGGTAGCGCGGCCCCGTCTTACTTC.